This T cell receptor (beta chain) was captured in a study of OX40 agonist ivuxolimab in advanced cancers. Study as a whole: Every 2 weeks, ivuxolimab was infused into the patients intravenously at between 0.01 and 10 mg/kg.

Comments on this clone: No antigen is known for it.

Notes on the study in general: CD4+ and CD8+ blood T cells expanded clonally by week 6 at 0.1 to 3.0 mg/kg.

Sequencing used immunoSEQ multiplex PCR; TCRdb keeps in-frame clones, though not all of them. The data contain 75,000 to 95,000 clones, about 91% of them singletons. CDR3 length: 16 residues. Trimming removed 1 base from V and 2 bases from J, with 14 bases in between. Germline assignment: CDR1 SGHAT and CDR2 FQNNGV. The sample here was CD4+ or CD8+ T cells sorted from blood, taken in a trial of the OX40 agonist ivuxolimab. The chain couples TRBV11-2 to TRBJ2-5; a possible D gene is TRBD1 (6 bases). The clonotype comes from an adult with an advanced solid tumor such as melanoma, head and neck, liver or kidney cancer. This chain's CDR3 is CASSLGIVRGQETQYF. Here the CDR3 DNA reads TGTGCCAGCAGCTTAGGAATCGTGAGGGGGCAAGAGACCCAGTACTTC. Complete variable domain (other parts from reference TRBV11-2 and TRBJ2-5): EAGVAQSPRYKIIEKRQSVAFWCNPISGHATLYWYQQILGQGPKLLIQFQNNGVVDDSQLPKDRFSAERLKGVDSTLKIQPAKLEDSAVYLCASSLGIVRGQETQYFGPGTRLLVL.